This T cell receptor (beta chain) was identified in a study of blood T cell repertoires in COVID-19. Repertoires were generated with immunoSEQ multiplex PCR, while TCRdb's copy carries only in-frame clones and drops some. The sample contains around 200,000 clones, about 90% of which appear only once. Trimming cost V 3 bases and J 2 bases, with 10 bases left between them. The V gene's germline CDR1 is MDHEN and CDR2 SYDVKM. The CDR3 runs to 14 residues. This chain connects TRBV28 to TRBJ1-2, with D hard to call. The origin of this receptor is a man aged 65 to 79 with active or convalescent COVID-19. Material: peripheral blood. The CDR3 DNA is TGTGCCAGCAGTTTCCCACCACAGAACTATGGCTACACCTTC. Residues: CASSFPPQNYGYTF.